The rows below give T cell receptor beta chains drawn from one sample of a study of CD4 T cells in relation to SARS-CoV-2 and coronaviruses. Here immunoSEQ multiplex PCR was the method, and the copy in TCRdb shows in-frame clones only, minus some. The sample includes around 24,000 clones, 75% to 85% seen only once; the top ten take just over 20%. These receptors have no known antigen. Sequenced material: CD4+ T cells from PBMCs, cultured in vitro. All receptors come from a human donor in good health. The CDR3 runs from the conserved cysteine through the conserved F or W. The D gene is left open where the match is weak. Size is stated for part of the rows, as once, few or many counts, or as a class when the clone is expanded.

CDR3 protein: CASSPRGTGYGYTF
CDR3 DNA: TGTGCCAGCAGTCCTAGGGGGACAGGCTATGGCTACACCTTC
clone size: once
J gene: TRBJ1-2
D gene: TRBD1
V gene: TRBV6-5

CDR3 protein: CASSPMADTGELFF
CDR3 DNA: TGTGCCAGCAGCCCAATGGCGGACACCGGGGAGCTGTTTTTT
clone size: .
J gene: TRBJ2-2
D gene: .
V gene: TRBV7-2

CDR3 protein: CSASEASEQFF
CDR3 DNA: TGCAGTGCTAGTGAAGCTTCTGAGCAGTTCTTC
clone size: .
J gene: TRBJ2-1
D gene: .
V gene: TRBV20-1

CDR3 protein: CASSVAGGSTDTQYF
CDR3 DNA: TGTGCCAGCAGCGTGGCCGGAGGGAGCACAGATACGCAGTATTTT
clone size: .
J gene: TRBJ2-3
D gene: .
V gene: TRBV9

CDR3 protein: CASSYSGVAGRDTQYF
CDR3 DNA: TGTGCCAGCAGTTATAGTGGGGTAGCGGGGCGGGATACGCAGTATTTT
clone size: .
J gene: TRBJ2-3
D gene: TRBD2
V gene: TRBV6-5

CDR3 protein: CASGSPGTGGLEQYF
CDR3 DNA: TGTGCTAGTGGGTCCCCCGGGACAGGGGGTCTGGAGCAGTACTTC
clone size: .
J gene: TRBJ2-7
D gene: TRBD1
V gene: TRBV12-5

CDR3 protein: CASSEYIQPQHF
CDR3 DNA: TGTGCCAGCAGTGAATACATCCAGCCCCAGCATTTT
clone size: .
J gene: TRBJ1-5
D gene: .
V gene: TRBV2

CDR3 protein: CASSLASGVEQYF
CDR3 DNA: TGCGCCAGCAGCTTGGCTAGTGGGGTCGAGCAGTACTTC
clone size: .
J gene: TRBJ2-7
D gene: .
V gene: TRBV5-1

CDR3 protein: CASSLRIGRSSGNTIYF
CDR3 DNA: TGTGCCAGCAGCTTAAGAATCGGACGGTCCTCTGGAAACACCATATATTTT
clone size: once
J gene: TRBJ1-3
D gene: .
V gene: TRBV7-8

CDR3 protein: CASSSLGGYEGYGYTF
CDR3 DNA: TGTGCCAGCAGCTCCCTCGGGGGATACGAAGGCTATGGCTACACCTTC
clone size: .
J gene: TRBJ1-2
D gene: .
V gene: TRBV7-2

CDR3 protein: CASRETSGGYEQYF
CDR3 DNA: TGTGCCAGCAGGGAGACTAGCGGGGGTTACGAGCAGTACTTC
clone size: few
J gene: TRBJ2-7
D gene: TRBD2
V gene: TRBV6-5

CDR3 protein: CASSPLKYYEQYF
CDR3 DNA: TGTGCCAGCAGTCCCCTCAAGTACTACGAGCAGTACTTC
clone size: .
J gene: TRBJ2-7
D gene: .
V gene: TRBV12-3/TRBV12-4

CDR3 protein: CASSQERRQLPADEQYF
CDR3 DNA: TGTGCCAGCAGCCAAGAGCGAAGACAGCTACCTGCGGACGAGCAGTACTTC
clone size: .
J gene: TRBJ2-7
D gene: .
V gene: TRBV4-2

CDR3 protein: CASSRVATGRSNEQFF
CDR3 DNA: TGCGCCAGCAGCCGGGTCGCGACGGGACGGTCCAATGAGCAGTTCTTC
clone size: .
J gene: TRBJ2-1
D gene: .
V gene: TRBV4-3

CDR3 protein: CASANGETQYF
CDR3 DNA: TGTGCCAGCGCAAACGGAGAGACCCAGTACTTC
clone size: .
J gene: TRBJ2-5
D gene: .
V gene: TRBV6-5

CDR3 protein: CSPSGSGSYNEQFF
CDR3 DNA: TGCAGCCCGTCCGGGAGTGGTTCCTACAATGAGCAGTTCTTC
clone size: .
J gene: TRBJ2-1
D gene: .
V gene: TRBV29-1

CDR3 protein: CASSYSGLATTAQYF
CDR3 DNA: TGTGCCAGCAGTTACTCGGGACTAGCTACGACGGCCCAGTACTTC
clone size: .
J gene: TRBJ2-5
D gene: TRBD2
V gene: TRBV6-5

CDR3 protein: CASSRGLGNTIYF
CDR3 DNA: TGTGCCAGCAGTCGGGGGCTTGGAAACACCATATATTTT
clone size: .
J gene: TRBJ1-3
D gene: .
V gene: TRBV6-5

CDR3 protein: CASRTSGTETQYF
CDR3 DNA: TGTGCCAGCAGGACTAGCGGGACAGAGACCCAGTACTTC
clone size: few
J gene: TRBJ2-5
D gene: TRBD2
V gene: TRBV6-5

CDR3 protein: CASSPLQGEGEKLFF
CDR3 DNA: TGTGCCAGCAGCCCCCTACAGGGAGAGGGAGAAAAACTGTTTTTT
clone size: few
J gene: TRBJ1-4
D gene: .
V gene: TRBV3-1/TRBV3-2

CDR3 protein: CASRTQTDTGELFF
CDR3 DNA: TGTGCCAGCAGAACTCAGACGGACACCGGGGAGCTGTTTTTT
clone size: .
J gene: TRBJ2-2
D gene: .
V gene: TRBV7-2

CDR3 protein: CASSELNGSPLHF
CDR3 DNA: TGTGCCAGCAGTGAACTGAACGGTTCACCCCTCCACTTT
clone size: few
J gene: TRBJ1-6
D gene: .
V gene: TRBV6-4

CDR3 protein: CASTTDRASYEQYF
CDR3 DNA: TGTGCCAGCACCACGGACAGGGCGTCCTACGAGCAGTACTTC
clone size: .
J gene: TRBJ2-7
D gene: TRBD1
V gene: TRBV11-2

CDR3 protein: CASSLARGFQETQYF
CDR3 DNA: TGTGCCAGCAGCTTAGCAAGGGGGTTCCAAGAGACCCAGTACTTC
clone size: .
J gene: TRBJ2-5
D gene: .
V gene: TRBV13

CDR3 protein: CAISESSGRLNTGELFF
CDR3 DNA: TGTGCCATCAGTGAGTCTAGCGGGAGGCTGAACACCGGGGAGCTGTTTTTT
clone size: .
J gene: TRBJ2-2
D gene: TRBD2
V gene: TRBV10-3

CDR3 protein: CASSLGRTTLYQETQYF
CDR3 DNA: TGCGCCAGCAGCTTAGGGAGAACAACTTTGTACCAAGAGACCCAGTACTTC
clone size: .
J gene: TRBJ2-5
D gene: .
V gene: TRBV5-1

CDR3 protein: CASSRQGNSNQPQHF
CDR3 DNA: TGTGCCAGTAGTAGACAGGGGAATAGCAATCAGCCCCAGCATTTT
clone size: .
J gene: TRBJ1-5
D gene: TRBD1
V gene: TRBV19

CDR3 protein: CASSQYKGISGELFF
CDR3 DNA: TGTGCCAGCAGCCAATACAAGGGGATTTCAGGGGAGCTGTTTTTT
clone size: .
J gene: TRBJ2-2
D gene: .
V gene: TRBV7-6

CDR3 protein: CSGQGGGNTEAFF
CDR3 DNA: TGCAGCGGACAGGGCGGGGGAAATACTGAAGCTTTCTTT
clone size: .
J gene: TRBJ1-1
D gene: TRBD1
V gene: TRBV29-1

CDR3 protein: CASSSKRQSTGELFF
CDR3 DNA: TGTGCCAGCAGTTCTAAACGACAGAGCACCGGGGAGCTGTTTTTT
clone size: .
J gene: TRBJ2-2
D gene: .
V gene: TRBV7-2

CDR3 protein: CASSRTGVETQYF
CDR3 DNA: TGTGCCAGCAGCCGAACAGGGGTCGAGACCCAGTACTTC
clone size: .
J gene: TRBJ2-5
D gene: TRBD1
V gene: TRBV7-9

CDR3 protein: CASSLVPGPKYNEQFF
CDR3 DNA: TGTGCCAGCAGCTTAGTCCCGGGACCAAAATACAATGAGCAGTTCTTC
clone size: .
J gene: TRBJ2-1
D gene: .
V gene: TRBV7-9

CDR3 protein: CASSFQGYQNEKLFF
CDR3 DNA: TGTGCCAGCAGCTTTCAAGGCTACCAAAATGAAAAACTGTTTTTT
clone size: .
J gene: TRBJ1-4
D gene: .
V gene: TRBV11-2

CDR3 protein: CASSSRTDSYEQYF
CDR3 DNA: TGTGCCAGCTCTAGCAGGACAGACTCCTACGAGCAGTACTTC
clone size: .
J gene: TRBJ2-7
D gene: .
V gene: TRBV18